The 11 T cell receptor beta chains below come from one sample, sequenced in a study of stem cell transplantation in POMP-related autoinflammatory disease. Profiled with immunoSEQ multiplex PCR; TCRdb holds only in-frame clones, not every one. The repertoire holds roughly 7,000 clones, with under 85% as singletons. Sequencing was carried out using a CXCR5-defined cell subset from PBMCs. These receptors were taken from a human donor in good health.

This clone occurred a few times. The V gene is TRBV2, the J gene TRBJ1-6, with 10 bases matching TRBD1. CDR1 and CDR2 from the germline V gene are SNHLY and FYNNEI. V gave up 6 bases and J gave up 6 bases; unmatched junction bases: 17. The CDR3 has 19 residues. The CDR3 coding sequence is TGTGCCAGCAGGGACGCACGGGACAGGGGCCGTCGGGGTAATTCACCCCTCCACTTT. Translated: CASRDARDRGRRGNSPLHF.

This clone appeared a few times. The J gene is TRBJ1-2, the V gene TRBV5-1, with TRBD1 as a possible D gene (6 bases). The CDR3 spans 14 residues. Trimming pared 2 bases from V and 5 bases from J, leaving 13 bases between. Germline CDR1 SGHRS, CDR2 YFSETQ. DNA of the CDR3: TGCGCCAGCAGCTTCTCGGGGGCTGGATATGGCTACACCTTC. The encoded protein is CASSFSGAGYGYTF. The full variable domain, in which reference TRBV5-1 and TRBJ1-2 provide the parts outside the CDR3, is KAGVTQTPRYLIKTRGQQVTLSCSPISGHRSVSWYQQTPGQGLQFLFEYFSETQRNKGNFPGRFSGRQFSNSRSEMNVSTLELGDSALYLCASSFSGAGYGYTFGSGTRLTVV.

This clone was counted a few times. The chain carries TRBV2 and TRBJ1-3; tentative D call: TRBD1 (5 bases). Between the trimmed V and J ends, which lost 3 bases and 0 bases, there was a span of 12 bases. The germline CDR1 and CDR2 sequences are SNHLY and FYNNEI. The CDR3 totals 16 residues. The CDR3 loop reads CASSDGTGLSGNTIYF. The CDR3 DNA follows: TGTGCCAGCAGTGATGGAACAGGACTCTCTGGAAACACCATATATTTT.

The V gene is TRBV19, the J gene TRBJ1-1, with 8 bases aligning to TRBD1. The CDR3 sequence is 16 residues long. Germline CDR1 reads LNHDA; CDR2 reads SQIVND (reference sequence). Trimming at V came to 5 bases and at J to 1 base, leaving 9 bases not matched to a gene. CDR3 loop: CASSLGDRFRNTEAFF. For the CDR3, the DNA is TGTGCCAGTAGTCTAGGGGACAGGTTCCGGAACACTGAAGCTTTCTTT.

This chain joins TRBV9 and TRBJ1-2, with 8 nucleotides matching TRBD1. Looked up from germline, CDR1 is SGDLS and CDR2 is YYNGEE. The CDR3 loop spans 16 amino acids. With V trimmed by 3 bases and J by 0 bases, 7 bases remained unmatched. CDR3 amino acids: CASSGQTGGANYGYTF. The CDR3 coding sequence is TGTGCCAGCAGCGGCCAAACAGGGGGAGCTAACTATGGCTACACCTTC.

This sequence joins TRBV15 and TRBJ1-4; D gene ambiguous. The length of the CDR3 is 14 residues. Trimming pared 2 bases from V and 5 bases from J, leaving 9 bases between. Germline V gene sequence: CDR1 LNHNV, CDR2 YYDKDF (reference sequence). In DNA form, the CDR3 reads TGTGCCACCAGCAGACACCCATCGAATGAAAAACTGTTTTTT. It encodes CATSRHPSNEKLFF.

This sequence joins TRBV5-4 and TRBJ1-2, with 7 positions matching TRBD1. Looked up from germline, CDR1 is SGHNT and CDR2 is YYREEE (reference sequence). Unmatched junction bases numbered 7, after V lost 0 bases and J lost 5 bases. This CDR3 spans 15 amino acids. The DNA for the CDR3 is TGTGCCAGCAGCTTGGCCCGACAGGGAAGGTATGGCTACACCTTC. Translating gives CASSLARQGRYGYTF.

This chain links TRBV4-1 with TRBJ1-6, with 9 bases matching TRBD1. This CDR3 contains 17 residues. Germline V gives CDR1 MGHRA, CDR2 YSYEKL. J was trimmed by 4 bases and V by 2 bases; bases with no gene match: 6. The CDR3, as DNA: TGCGCCAGCAGCCAAAAGACAGGGGGGAATTATAATTCACCCCTCCACTTT. Amino acids: CASSQKTGGNYNSPLHF.

The V gene is TRBV18, the J gene TRBJ2-5; 8 positions match TRBD2. The CDR3 has 13 residues. V was pared by 3 bases and J by 4 bases, with 1 base of the junction left unmatched. Germline V lookup: CDR1 KGHSH, CDR2 LQKENI. In DNA, the CDR3 is TGTGCCAGCTCACCCGCGGGGGGAGAGACCCAGTACTTC. Encoded protein: CASSPAGGETQYF.

This rearrangement joins TRBV14 to TRBJ2-7; no firm D call. V gave up 1 base and J gave up 3 bases, with 1 base separating them. The germline V gene encodes CDR1 SGHDN and CDR2 FVKESK. CDR3 length: 11 amino acids. CDR3 DNA: TGTGCCAGCAGCCAAGTCTACGAGCAGTACTTC. This sequence encodes CASSQVYEQYF. The whole variable domain, remainder taken from reference TRBV14 and TRBJ2-7, is EAGVTQFPSHSVIEKGQTVTLRCDPISGHDNLYWYRRVMGKEIKFLLHFVKESKQDESGMPNNRFLAERTGGTYSTLKVQPAELEDSGVYFCASSQVYEQYFGPGTRLTVT.

The rearrangement joins TRBV11-1 to TRBJ2-7; perhaps TRBD2 as D (6 bases). The CDR3 sequence is 17 residues long. Germline V gene sequence: CDR1 SGHAT, CDR2 FQDESV (reference sequence). The germline V and J ends were trimmed by 0 bases and 5 bases, with 20 bases remaining between them. For the CDR3, the DNA is TGTGCCAGCAGCTTAGCCCGAGTGGTGGGGACTCCAAACGAGCAGTACTTC. Translating gives CASSLARVVGTPNEQYF.